These 9 T cell receptor beta chains originate from one sample sequenced in a study of cytomegalovirus exposure and HLA in healthy donors. The PCR made use of 60 Vbeta and 13 Jbeta primers. TCRdb keeps only in-frame clones here, not all; method: immunoSEQ multiplex PCR. The sample holds some 150,000 clones, over 60% seen once. Source material: PBMCs. Receptors were obtained from a man in his forties in good health and CMV-seropositive.

In this sample, this clone turned up a few times. The V call is TRBV29-1, the J call TRBJ1-1, with TRBD1 identical over 7 bases. J was trimmed by 1 base and V by 0 bases; bases with no gene match: 8. Looked up from germline, CDR1 is SQVTM and CDR2 is ANQGSEA. CDR3 length equals 16 residues. As DNA, the CDR3 is TGCAGCGTTGAAGATCGAGGCAGGGGGAGGAACACTGAAGCTTTCTTT. Its translation: CSVEDRGRGRNTEAFF.

The V and J genes are TRBV29-1 and TRBJ2-5; unclear D gene. The DNA end is a closer match to TRBJ2-7, so the J assignment may be wrong. The germline V gene has CDR1 SQVTM and CDR2 ANQGSEA. CDR3 length equals 15 residues. CDR3 in amino acids: CSVRVIPPRAYEQYF. CDR3 sequence (DNA): TGCAGCGTCCGCGTCATTCCCCCTCGAGCCTACGAGCAGTACTTC.

The chain has TRBV7-9 and TRBJ1-1, with D perhaps matching TRBD1 (5 bases). The CDR3 covers 15 residues. Looked up from germline, CDR1 is SEHNR and CDR2 is FQNEAQ (reference sequence). Trimming took off 5 bases at V and 3 bases at J, with 16 bases between the two ends. CDR3 DNA sequence: TGTGCCAGCAGCCCCCCAACAGGAAGATACACTGAAGCTTTCTTT. As protein: CASSPPTGRYTEAFF.

This clone was found a few times. J is TRBJ2-6 and V is TRBV9, with a tentative D call TRBD2 (6 bases). The ends were cut back, 4 bases at V and 2 bases at J, with 34 bases in the middle. The V gene's germline CDR1 is SGDLS and CDR2 YYNGEE. The CDR3 covers 23 residues. DNA for the CDR3: TGTGCCAGCAGCAACCATATTCTTGGGGTAGCGGACCCTTCGGGGGCTGGGGCCAACGTCCTGACTTTC. This sequence encodes CASSNHILGVADPSGAGANVLTF.

The V and J genes are TRBV27 and TRBJ2-7, with D perhaps matching TRBD2 (6 bases). The CDR3 totals 15 residues. The germline V and J ends were trimmed by 8 bases and 2 bases, with 19 bases remaining between them. CDR1 MNHEY and CDR2 SMNVEV come from the germline V gene (reference sequence). The CDR3 spells CASYLRGEATYEQYF. The CDR3 nucleotides read TGTGCCAGCTATCTTAGAGGGGAGGCCACCTACGAGCAGTACTTC.

The chain recombines TRBV10-2 with TRBJ2-7; the match to TRBD1 covers 9 bases. This CDR3 contains 15 residues. V shed 3 bases, J shed 3 bases, and the junction held 6 bases outside the gene matches. CDR1 is WSHSY, CDR2 SAAADI, per germline. The CDR3 sequence: CASSERDRGNYEQYF. CDR3 nucleotides: TGCGCCAGCAGTGAACGAGACAGGGGGAACTACGAGCAGTACTTC.

This chain uses TRBV5-1 with TRBJ2-5, with 8 bases that match TRBD1. The CDR3 is made up of 18 amino acids. Germline V lookup: CDR1 SGHRS, CDR2 YFSETQ. Trimming cost V 3 bases and J 3 bases; bases outside gene matches: 16. The CDR3 coding sequence is TGCGCCAGCAGCTCCCAACCCCAGGGGGCGCTAGGAAAAGAGACCCAGTACTTC. It is translated as CASSSQPQGALGKETQYF.

This clone was picked up a small number of times. V and J are TRBV4-2 and TRBJ2-1; 9 bases are a match to TRBD2. The V segment lost 1 base and the J segment 6 bases; nucleotides outside the gene matches: 10. The CDR3 totals 17 residues. Germline V gene data show CDR1 as LGHNA and CDR2 as YNFKEQ. CDR3 in amino acids: CASSQAQGAGGPNEQFF. The CDR3 nucleotides are TGTGCCAGCAGCCAAGCCCAGGGAGCGGGGGGTCCCAATGAGCAGTTCTTC.

The chain joins TRBV5-6 to TRBJ2-1; possibly TRBD2 for D (6 bases). V shed 4 bases and J shed 4 bases, with 18 bases lying between them. CDR1 SGHDT and CDR2 YYEEEE come from the germline V gene. The CDR3 extends over 16 amino acids. CDR3 sequence reads: CASSTGLAGSYNEQFF. DNA of the CDR3: TGTGCCAGCAGCACGGGACTCGCGGGTTCGTACAATGAGCAGTTCTTC.